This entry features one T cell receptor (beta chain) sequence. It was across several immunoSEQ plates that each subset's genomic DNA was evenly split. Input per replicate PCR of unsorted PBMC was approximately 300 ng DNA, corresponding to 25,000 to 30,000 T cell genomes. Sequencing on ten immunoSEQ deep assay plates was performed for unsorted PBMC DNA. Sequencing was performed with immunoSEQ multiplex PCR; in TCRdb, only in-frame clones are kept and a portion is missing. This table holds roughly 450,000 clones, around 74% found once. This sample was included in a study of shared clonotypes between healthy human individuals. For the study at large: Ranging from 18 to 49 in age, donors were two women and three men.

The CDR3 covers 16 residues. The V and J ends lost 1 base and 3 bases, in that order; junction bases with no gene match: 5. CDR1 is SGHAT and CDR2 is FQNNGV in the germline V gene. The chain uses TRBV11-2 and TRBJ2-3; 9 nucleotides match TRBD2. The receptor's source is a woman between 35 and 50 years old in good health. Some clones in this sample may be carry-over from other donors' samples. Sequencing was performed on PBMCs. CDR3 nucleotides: TGTGCCAGCAGCTTAGGAAGAGCGGGAGGAACAGATACGCAGTATTTT. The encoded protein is CASSLGRAGGTDTQYF. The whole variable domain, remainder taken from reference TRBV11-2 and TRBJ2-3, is EAGVAQSPRYKIIEKRQSVAFWCNPISGHATLYWYQQILGQGPKLLIQFQNNGVVDDSQLPKDRFSAERLKGVDSTLKIQPAKLEDSAVYLCASSLGRAGGTDTQYFGPGTRLTVL.